This TCR beta chain comes out of a study of cytomegalovirus exposure and HLA in healthy donors. On the study more broadly: A preliminary data release comprised 91 million or so unique TCRs obtained from HLA-typed donors. Overall study findings and caveats: Excluded: some indistinguishable V segments such as TRBV6-2 and TRBV6-3.

Only a few counts were recorded for this clone. Antigen specificity is unknown. V lost 6 bases to trimming and J lost 2 bases; unmatched junction nucleotides: 3. The CDR3 has 13 amino acids. CDR1 WSHSY and CDR2 SAAADI come from the germline V gene. The PCR ran on 60 Vbeta and 13 Jbeta primers. Using immunoSEQ multiplex PCR, the repertoire was profiled, and TCRdb retains in-frame clones only, with some absent. The data show fewer than 110,000 clones, with approximately 79% seen just once and over 4% held by the top ten. This clonotype originated in a middle-aged man in good health and CMV-seropositive. J is TRBJ2-7 and V is TRBV10-2; 8 bases align to TRBD1. The sequenced material came from PBMCs. CDR3 nucleotides: TGCGCCAGCAGGACAGGGGCCACCTACGAGCAGTACTTC. Protein: CASRTGATYEQYF.